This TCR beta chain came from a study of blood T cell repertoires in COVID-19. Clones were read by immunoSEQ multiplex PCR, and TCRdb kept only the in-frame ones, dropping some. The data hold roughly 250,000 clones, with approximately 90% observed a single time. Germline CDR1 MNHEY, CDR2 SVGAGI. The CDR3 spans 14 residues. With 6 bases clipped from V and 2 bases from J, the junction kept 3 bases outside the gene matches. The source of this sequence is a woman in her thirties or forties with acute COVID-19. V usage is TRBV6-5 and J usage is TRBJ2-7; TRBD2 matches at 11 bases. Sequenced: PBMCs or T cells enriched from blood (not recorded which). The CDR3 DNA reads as TGTGCCAGCAGGAAACTAGCGGGAGCCTACGAGCAGTACTTC. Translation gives CASRKLAGAYEQYF.